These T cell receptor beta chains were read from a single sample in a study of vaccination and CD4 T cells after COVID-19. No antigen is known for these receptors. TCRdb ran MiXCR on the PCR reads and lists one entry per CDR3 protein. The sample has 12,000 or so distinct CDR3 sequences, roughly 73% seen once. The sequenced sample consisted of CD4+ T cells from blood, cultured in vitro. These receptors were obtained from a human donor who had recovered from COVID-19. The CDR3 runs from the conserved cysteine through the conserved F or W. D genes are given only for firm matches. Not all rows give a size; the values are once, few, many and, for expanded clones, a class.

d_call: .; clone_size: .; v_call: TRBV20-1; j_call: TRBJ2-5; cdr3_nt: TGCAGTGCTAGAGCTGCGGAGGGCCTGGTAGAGACCCAGTACTTC; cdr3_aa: CSARAAEGLVETQYF
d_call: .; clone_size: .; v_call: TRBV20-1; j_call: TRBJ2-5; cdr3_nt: TGCAGTGCCCGGCTGGGTTCTTTCCAAGAGACCCAGTACTTC; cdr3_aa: CSARLGSFQETQYF
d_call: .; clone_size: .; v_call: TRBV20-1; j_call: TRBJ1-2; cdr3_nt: TGCAGTGCTAGAGTCAGGGACGGTAACTATGGCTACACCTTC; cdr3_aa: CSARVRDGNYGYTF
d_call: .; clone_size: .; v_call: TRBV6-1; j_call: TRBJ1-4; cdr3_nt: TGTGCCAGCAGTCCCCCCGGCGGAAAACTGTTTTTT; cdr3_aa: CASSPPGGKLFF
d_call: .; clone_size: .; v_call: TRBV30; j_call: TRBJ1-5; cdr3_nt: TGTGCCTGGAGTGTTCAGGGTAATCAGCCCCAGCATTTT; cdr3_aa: CAWSVQGNQPQHF
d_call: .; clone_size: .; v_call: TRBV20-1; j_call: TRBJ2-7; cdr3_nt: TGCAGTGCCATGATACTCCTAGGACACGAGCAGTACTTC; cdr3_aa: CSAMILLGHEQYF
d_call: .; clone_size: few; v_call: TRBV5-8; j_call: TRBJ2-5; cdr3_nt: TGTGCCAGCAGCTCCGGGCCGAGGAGGCTCTTCGAGACCCAGTACTTC; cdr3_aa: CASSSGPRRLFETQYF
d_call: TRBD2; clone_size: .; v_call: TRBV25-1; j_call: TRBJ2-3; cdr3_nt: TGTGCCAGCAGTGATGGGGTAGCGGGAGGGCTCACAGATACGCAGTATTTT; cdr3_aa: CASSDGVAGGLTDTQYF
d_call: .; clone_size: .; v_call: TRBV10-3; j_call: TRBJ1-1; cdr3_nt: TGTGCCATCCGCAGGGACACTGAAGCTTTCTTT; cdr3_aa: CAIRRDTEAFF
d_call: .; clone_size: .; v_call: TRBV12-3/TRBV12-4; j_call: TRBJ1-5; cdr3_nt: TGTGCCAGCCAGGGTAGTAGCCAGCCCCAGCATTTT; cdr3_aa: CASQGSSQPQHF
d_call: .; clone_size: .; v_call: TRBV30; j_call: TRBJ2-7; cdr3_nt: TGTGCCTGGAGTGTGCTGCAGGTCCGGGAGCAGTACTTC; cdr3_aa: CAWSVLQVREQYF
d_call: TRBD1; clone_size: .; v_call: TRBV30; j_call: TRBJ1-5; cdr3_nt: TGTGCCTGGTCAGGGGGCGCGGGTCAGCCCCAGCATTTT; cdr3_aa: CAWSGGAGQPQHF
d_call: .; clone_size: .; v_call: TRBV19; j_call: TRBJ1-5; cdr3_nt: TGTGCCAGTAGGCCCCGGGGTGCGGGCCATCAGCCCCAGCATTTT; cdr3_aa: CASRPRGAGHQPQHF
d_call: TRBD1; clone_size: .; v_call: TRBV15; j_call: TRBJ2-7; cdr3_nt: TGTGCCACCAGCAGAACCTCAGGGGGCGGATCCCTAGGCGAGCAGTACTTC; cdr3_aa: CATSRTSGGGSLGEQYF
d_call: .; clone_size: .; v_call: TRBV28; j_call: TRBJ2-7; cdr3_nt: TGTGCCAGCAGTTCAAGGGGGGGTAGCCCGAGGCAGTACTTC; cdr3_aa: CASSSRGGSPRQYF
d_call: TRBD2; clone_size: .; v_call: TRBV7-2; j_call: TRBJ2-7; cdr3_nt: TGTGCCAGCAGCCTGTCTAGCGGGAGTCGGTACGAGCAGTACTTC; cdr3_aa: CASSLSSGSRYEQYF
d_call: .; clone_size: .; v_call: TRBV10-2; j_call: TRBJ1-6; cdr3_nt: TGCGCCAGCACTGCTTCCGGGATTAATTCACCCCTCCACTTT; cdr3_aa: CASTASGINSPLHF
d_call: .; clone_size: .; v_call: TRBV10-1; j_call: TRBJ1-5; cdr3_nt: TGCGCCGCCGGGAGGCAGCCCCAGCATTTT; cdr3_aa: CAAGRQPQHF
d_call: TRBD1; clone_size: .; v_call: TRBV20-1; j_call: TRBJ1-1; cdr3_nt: TGCAGTGCTAGAAGGGGGCAGATGAACACTGAAGCTTTCTTT; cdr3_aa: CSARRGQMNTEAFF
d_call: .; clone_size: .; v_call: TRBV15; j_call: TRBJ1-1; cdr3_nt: TGTGCCACCAGTGGGGCGTACACTGAAGCTTTCTTT; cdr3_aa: CATSGAYTEAFF
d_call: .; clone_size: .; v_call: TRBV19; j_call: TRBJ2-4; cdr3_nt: TGTGCCAGTAGTATAGATGGGGTTGGACGGAAAAACATTCAGTACTTC; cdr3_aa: CASSIDGVGRKNIQYF
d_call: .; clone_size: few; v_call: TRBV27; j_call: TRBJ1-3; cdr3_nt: TGTGCCAGCAGGCCAGGGAGCCTAAATCCTGGAAACACCATATATTTT; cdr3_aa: CASRPGSLNPGNTIYF
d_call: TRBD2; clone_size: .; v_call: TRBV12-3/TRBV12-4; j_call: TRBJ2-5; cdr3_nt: TGTGCCAGCAGTTTCTCCGGGACTAGCAACCAAGAGACCCAGTACTTC; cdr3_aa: CASSFSGTSNQETQYF
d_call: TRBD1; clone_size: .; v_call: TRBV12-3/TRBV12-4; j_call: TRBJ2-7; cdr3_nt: TGTGCCAGCAGTTCCCATACCGGGACAGGGAGCTACGAGCAGTACTTC; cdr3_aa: CASSSHTGTGSYEQYF
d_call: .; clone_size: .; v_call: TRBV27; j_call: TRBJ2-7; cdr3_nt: TGTGCCAGCAGTTTTCGTTCGGGGGACTCGGGCGAGCAGTACTTC; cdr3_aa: CASSFRSGDSGEQYF
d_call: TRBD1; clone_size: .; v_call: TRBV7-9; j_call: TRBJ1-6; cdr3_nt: TGTGCCAGCAGCCCGGACAGGCTGATACTTAATTCACCCCTCCACTTT; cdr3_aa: CASSPDRLILNSPLHF
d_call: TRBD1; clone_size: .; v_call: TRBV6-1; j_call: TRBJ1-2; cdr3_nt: TGTGCCAGCAGAGCTGGGACAGCAAACTATGGCTACACCTTC; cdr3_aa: CASRAGTANYGYTF
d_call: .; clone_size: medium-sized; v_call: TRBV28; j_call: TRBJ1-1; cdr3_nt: TGTGCCAGCATCCGAAGGGTGGGTAACACTGAAGCTTTCTTT; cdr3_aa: CASIRRVGNTEAFF
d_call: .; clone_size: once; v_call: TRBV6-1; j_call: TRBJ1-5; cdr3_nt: TGTGCCAGCAATCCCGGGCTCCTGAGGGGCAATCAGCCCCAGCATTTT; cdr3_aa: CASNPGLLRGNQPQHF
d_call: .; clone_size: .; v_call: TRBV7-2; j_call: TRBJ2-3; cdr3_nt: TGTGCCAGCAGTCCCCTCATCCGCGTGAGCACAGATACGCAGTATTTT; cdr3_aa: CASSPLIRVSTDTQYF
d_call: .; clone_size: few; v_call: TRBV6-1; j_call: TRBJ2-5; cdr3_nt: TGTGCCAGCAGCTCCCTGTTAGAGACCCAGTACTTC; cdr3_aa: CASSSLLETQYF
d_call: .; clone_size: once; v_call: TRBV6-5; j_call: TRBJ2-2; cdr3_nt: TGTGCCAGCAGTTCCTCCCCCGGGGAGCTGTTTTTT; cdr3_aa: CASSSSPGELFF
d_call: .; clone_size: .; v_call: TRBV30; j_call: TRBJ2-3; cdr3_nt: TGTGCCTGGGCGTACACAGATACGCAGTATTTT; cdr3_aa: CAWAYTDTQYF
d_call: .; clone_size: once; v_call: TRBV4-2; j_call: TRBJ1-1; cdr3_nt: TGTGCCAGCACCCCCTTGGACTGGGGGGACACTGAAGCTTTCTTT; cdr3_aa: CASTPLDWGDTEAFF
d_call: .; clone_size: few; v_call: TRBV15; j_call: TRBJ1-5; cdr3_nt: TGTGCCACCAGCAGAGACCCTGGGCGTAGCAATCAGCCCCAGCATTTT; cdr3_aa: CATSRDPGRSNQPQHF
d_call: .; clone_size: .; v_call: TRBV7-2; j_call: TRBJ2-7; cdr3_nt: TGTGCCAGCAGCCCACAGTTTGGCCCCTACGAGCAGTACTTC; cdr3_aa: CASSPQFGPYEQYF
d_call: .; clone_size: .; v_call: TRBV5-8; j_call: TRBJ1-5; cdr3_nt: TGTGCCAGCAGCCCGGGTGGGCCCCAGCATTTT; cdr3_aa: CASSPGGPQHF
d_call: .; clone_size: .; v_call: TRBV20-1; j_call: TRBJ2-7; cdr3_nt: TGCAGTGCTAGAGGTCAGGGTGGTCAGTACTTC; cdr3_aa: CSARGQGGQYF
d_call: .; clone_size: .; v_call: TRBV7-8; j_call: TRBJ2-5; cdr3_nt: TGTGCCAGCAGTCCTGGGCTCGGGACCCAGTACTTC; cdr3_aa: CASSPGLGTQYF
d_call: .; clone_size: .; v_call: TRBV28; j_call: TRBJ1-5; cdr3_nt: TGTGCCAGCAGTTCATATCAGCCCCAGCATTTT; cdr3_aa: CASSSYQPQHF
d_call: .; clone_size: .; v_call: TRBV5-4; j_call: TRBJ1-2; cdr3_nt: TGTGCCAGCAGCTTGGCAGCTAACTATGGCTACACCTTC; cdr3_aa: CASSLAANYGYTF
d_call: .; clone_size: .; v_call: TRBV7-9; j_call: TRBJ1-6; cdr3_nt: TGTGCCAGCAGCTTAGAGGGCTTAGGTTCACCCCTCCACTTT; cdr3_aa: CASSLEGLGSPLHF
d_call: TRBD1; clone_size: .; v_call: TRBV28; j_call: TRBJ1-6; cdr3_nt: TGTGCCAGTGACAGGGGGACCGGTTCACCCCTCCACTTT; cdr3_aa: CASDRGTGSPLHF
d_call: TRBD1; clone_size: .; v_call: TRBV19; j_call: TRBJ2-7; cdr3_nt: TGTGCCAGTACCCCCGCTGCCGGGACAGGGGAGCAGTACTTC; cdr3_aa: CASTPAAGTGEQYF
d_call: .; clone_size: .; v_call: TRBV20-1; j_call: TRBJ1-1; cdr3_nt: TGCAGTGCTACATTTCCCCGGCAGGTTACTGAAGCTTTCTTT; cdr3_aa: CSATFPRQVTEAFF
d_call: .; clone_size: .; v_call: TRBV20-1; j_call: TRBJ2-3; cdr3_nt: TGCAGTGCTAGAGATTGGGGGGGCGAAGCAGATACGCAGTATTTT; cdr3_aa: CSARDWGGEADTQYF
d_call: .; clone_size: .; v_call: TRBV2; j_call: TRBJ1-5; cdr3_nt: TGTGCCAGCAGTGGGGATTACGGGGAGCCCCAGCATTTT; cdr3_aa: CASSGDYGEPQHF
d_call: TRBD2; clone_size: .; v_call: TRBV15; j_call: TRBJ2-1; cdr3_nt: TGTGCCACCAGCGTTAGCGGGAGAAAAGGGTCCTACAATGAGCAGTTCTTC; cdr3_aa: CATSVSGRKGSYNEQFF
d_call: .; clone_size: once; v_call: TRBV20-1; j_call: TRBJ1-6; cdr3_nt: TGCAGTGCGGGTGTGCCAAATTCACCCCTCCACTTT; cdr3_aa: CSAGVPNSPLHF
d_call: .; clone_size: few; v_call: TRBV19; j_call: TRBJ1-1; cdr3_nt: TGTGCCAGTATCAGCATCAGGGGTATCACTGAAGCTTTCTTT; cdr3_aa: CASISIRGITEAFF
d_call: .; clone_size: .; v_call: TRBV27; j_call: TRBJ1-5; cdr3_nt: TGTGCCAGCAGTACTTTAGGGAATCAGCCCCAGCATTTT; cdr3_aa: CASSTLGNQPQHF
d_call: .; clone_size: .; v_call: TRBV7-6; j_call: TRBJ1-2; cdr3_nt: TGTGCCAGCAGCCTTACCCCAGGGTCCTATGGCTACACCTTC; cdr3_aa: CASSLTPGSYGYTF
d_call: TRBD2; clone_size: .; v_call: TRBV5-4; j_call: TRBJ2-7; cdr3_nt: TGTGCCAGCAGGGAAAGCGGGAGGTCTTCCTACGAGCAGTACTTC; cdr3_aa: CASRESGRSSYEQYF
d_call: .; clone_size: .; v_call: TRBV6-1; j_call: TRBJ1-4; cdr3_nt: TGTGCCAGCCAAAAGGACGCCGTCGGTGAAAAACTGTTTTTT; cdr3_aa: CASQKDAVGEKLFF
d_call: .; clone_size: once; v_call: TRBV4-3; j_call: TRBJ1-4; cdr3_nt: TGCGCCAGCAGCCGCGACAGGAATGAAAAACTGTTTTTT; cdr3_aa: CASSRDRNEKLFF
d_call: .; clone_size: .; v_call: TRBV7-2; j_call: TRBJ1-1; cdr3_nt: TGTGCCAGCAGCTTAGGGTCCGGGGGGGGAACTGAAGCTTTCTTT; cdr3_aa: CASSLGSGGGTEAFF